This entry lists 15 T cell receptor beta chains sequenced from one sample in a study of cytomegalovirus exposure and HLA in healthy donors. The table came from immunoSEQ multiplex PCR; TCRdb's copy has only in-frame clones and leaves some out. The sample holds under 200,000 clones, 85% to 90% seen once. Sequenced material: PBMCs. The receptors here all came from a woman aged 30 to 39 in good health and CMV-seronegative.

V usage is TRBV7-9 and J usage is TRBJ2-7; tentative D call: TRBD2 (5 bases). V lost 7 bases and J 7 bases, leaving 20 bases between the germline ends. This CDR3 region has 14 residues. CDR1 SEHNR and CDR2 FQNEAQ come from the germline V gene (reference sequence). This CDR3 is CASTDPGLPEEQYF. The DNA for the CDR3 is TGTGCCAGCACGGACCCAGGACTGCCTGAGGAGCAGTACTTC.

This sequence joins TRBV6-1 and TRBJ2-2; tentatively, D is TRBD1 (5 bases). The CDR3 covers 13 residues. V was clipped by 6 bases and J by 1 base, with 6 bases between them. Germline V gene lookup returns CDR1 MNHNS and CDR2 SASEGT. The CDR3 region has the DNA TGTGCCAGCAGGGGGCGGAACACCGGGGAGCTGTTTTTT. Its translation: CASRGRNTGELFF.

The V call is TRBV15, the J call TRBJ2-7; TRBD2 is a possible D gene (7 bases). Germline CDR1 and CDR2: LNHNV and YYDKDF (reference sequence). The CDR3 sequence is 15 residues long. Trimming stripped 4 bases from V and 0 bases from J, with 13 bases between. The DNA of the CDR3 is TGTGCCACCAGCACAGAACGGGGGGCCTCCTACGAGCAGTACTTC. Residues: CATSTERGASYEQYF.

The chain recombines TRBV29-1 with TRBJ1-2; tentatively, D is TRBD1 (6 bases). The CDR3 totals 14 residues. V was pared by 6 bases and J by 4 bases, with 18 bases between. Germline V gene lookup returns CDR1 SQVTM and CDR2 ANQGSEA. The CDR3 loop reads CSVGGPGTGYGYTF. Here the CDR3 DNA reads TGCAGCGTCGGGGGGCCAGGGACGGGCTATGGCTACACCTTC.

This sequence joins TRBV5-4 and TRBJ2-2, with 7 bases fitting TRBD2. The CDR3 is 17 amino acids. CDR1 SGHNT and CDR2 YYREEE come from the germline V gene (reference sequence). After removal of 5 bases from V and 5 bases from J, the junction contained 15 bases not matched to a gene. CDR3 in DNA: TGTGCCAGCAGTACTGTTGGTTTGGGGGGGATAACCGGGGAGCTGTTTTTT. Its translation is CASSTVGLGGITGELFF.

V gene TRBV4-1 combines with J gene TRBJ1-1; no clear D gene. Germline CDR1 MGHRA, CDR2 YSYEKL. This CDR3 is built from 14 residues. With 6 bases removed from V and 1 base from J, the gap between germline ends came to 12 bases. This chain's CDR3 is CASRLNWGNTEAFF. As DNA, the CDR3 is TGCGCCAGCAGGCTGAATTGGGGGAACACTGAAGCTTTCTTT.

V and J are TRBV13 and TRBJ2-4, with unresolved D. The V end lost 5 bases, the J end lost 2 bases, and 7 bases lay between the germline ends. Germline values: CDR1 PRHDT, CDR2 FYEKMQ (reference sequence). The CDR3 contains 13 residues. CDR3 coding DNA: TGTGCCAGCAGCCTGACATCCAAAAACATTCAGTACTTC. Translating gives CASSLTSKNIQYF.

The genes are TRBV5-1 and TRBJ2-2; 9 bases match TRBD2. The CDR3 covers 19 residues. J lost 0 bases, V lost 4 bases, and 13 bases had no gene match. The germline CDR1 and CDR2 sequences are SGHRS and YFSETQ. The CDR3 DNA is TGCGCCAGCAGCCCGCTATTAGCGGGAGACCCCACGAACACCGGGGAGCTGTTTTTT. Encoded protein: CASSPLLAGDPTNTGELFF.

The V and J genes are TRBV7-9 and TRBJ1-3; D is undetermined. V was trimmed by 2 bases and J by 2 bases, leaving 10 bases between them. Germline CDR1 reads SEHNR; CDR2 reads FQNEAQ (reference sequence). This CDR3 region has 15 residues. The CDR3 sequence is CASSLLKLPGNTIYF. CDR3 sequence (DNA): TGTGCCAGCAGCTTATTAAAGCTACCTGGAAACACCATATATTTT. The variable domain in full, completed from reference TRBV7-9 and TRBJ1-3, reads DTGVSQNPRHKITKRGQNVTFRCDPISEHNRLYWYRQTLGQGPEFLTYFQNEAQLEKSRLLSDRFSAERPKGSFSTLEIQRTEQGDSAMYLCASSLLKLPGNTIYFGEGSWLTVV.

The CDR3 nucleotides read TGTGCCAGCACTGTAGCGGGGGGGACCTACGAGCAGTACTTC. It translates to CASTVAGGTYEQYF. V usage is TRBV6-1 and J usage is TRBJ2-7; TRBD2 aligns across 11 bases. The CDR3 extends over 14 amino acids. Germline lookup yields CDR1 MNHNS and CDR2 SASEGT. Unmatched junction bases numbered 4, after V lost 7 bases and J lost 2 bases.

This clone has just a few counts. The CDR3 loop reads CASSLEWGLETQYF. DNA for the CDR3: TGTGCCAGCAGCTTAGAGTGGGGGCTGGAGACCCAGTACTTC. The V gene is TRBV11-2, the J gene TRBJ2-5; perhaps TRBD1 as D (6 bases). CDR1 and CDR2 (germline): SGHAT, FQNNGV. V lost 0 bases, J lost 5 bases, and 10 bases lay in between. The CDR3 is made up of 14 amino acids.

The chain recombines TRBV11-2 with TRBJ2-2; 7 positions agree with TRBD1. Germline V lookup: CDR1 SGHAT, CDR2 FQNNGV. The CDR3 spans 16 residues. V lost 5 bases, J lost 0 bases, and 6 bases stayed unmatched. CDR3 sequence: CASSLQTGTNTGELFF. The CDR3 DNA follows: TGTGCCAGCAGCCTCCAGACAGGGACGAACACCGGGGAGCTGTTTTTT.

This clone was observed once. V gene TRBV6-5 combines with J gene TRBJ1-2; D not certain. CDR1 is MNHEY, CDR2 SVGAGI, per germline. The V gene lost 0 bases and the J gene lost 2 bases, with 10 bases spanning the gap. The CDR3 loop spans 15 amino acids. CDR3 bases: TGTGCCAGCAGTTACTCGGGAGGGAGAAACTATGGCTACACCTTC. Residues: CASSYSGGRNYGYTF.

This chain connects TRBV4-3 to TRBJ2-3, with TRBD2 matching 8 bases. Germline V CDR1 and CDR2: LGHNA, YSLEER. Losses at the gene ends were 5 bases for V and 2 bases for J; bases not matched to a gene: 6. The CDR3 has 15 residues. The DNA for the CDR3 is TGCGCCAGCAGCGGGGTAGCGGGACCCACAGATACGCAGTATTTT. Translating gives CASSGVAGPTDTQYF.

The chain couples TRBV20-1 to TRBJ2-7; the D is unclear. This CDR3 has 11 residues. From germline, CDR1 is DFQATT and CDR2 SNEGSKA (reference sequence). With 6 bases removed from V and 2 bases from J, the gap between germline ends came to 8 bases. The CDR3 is CSAPMTYEQYF. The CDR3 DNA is TGCAGTGCCCCGATGACCTACGAGCAGTACTTC.